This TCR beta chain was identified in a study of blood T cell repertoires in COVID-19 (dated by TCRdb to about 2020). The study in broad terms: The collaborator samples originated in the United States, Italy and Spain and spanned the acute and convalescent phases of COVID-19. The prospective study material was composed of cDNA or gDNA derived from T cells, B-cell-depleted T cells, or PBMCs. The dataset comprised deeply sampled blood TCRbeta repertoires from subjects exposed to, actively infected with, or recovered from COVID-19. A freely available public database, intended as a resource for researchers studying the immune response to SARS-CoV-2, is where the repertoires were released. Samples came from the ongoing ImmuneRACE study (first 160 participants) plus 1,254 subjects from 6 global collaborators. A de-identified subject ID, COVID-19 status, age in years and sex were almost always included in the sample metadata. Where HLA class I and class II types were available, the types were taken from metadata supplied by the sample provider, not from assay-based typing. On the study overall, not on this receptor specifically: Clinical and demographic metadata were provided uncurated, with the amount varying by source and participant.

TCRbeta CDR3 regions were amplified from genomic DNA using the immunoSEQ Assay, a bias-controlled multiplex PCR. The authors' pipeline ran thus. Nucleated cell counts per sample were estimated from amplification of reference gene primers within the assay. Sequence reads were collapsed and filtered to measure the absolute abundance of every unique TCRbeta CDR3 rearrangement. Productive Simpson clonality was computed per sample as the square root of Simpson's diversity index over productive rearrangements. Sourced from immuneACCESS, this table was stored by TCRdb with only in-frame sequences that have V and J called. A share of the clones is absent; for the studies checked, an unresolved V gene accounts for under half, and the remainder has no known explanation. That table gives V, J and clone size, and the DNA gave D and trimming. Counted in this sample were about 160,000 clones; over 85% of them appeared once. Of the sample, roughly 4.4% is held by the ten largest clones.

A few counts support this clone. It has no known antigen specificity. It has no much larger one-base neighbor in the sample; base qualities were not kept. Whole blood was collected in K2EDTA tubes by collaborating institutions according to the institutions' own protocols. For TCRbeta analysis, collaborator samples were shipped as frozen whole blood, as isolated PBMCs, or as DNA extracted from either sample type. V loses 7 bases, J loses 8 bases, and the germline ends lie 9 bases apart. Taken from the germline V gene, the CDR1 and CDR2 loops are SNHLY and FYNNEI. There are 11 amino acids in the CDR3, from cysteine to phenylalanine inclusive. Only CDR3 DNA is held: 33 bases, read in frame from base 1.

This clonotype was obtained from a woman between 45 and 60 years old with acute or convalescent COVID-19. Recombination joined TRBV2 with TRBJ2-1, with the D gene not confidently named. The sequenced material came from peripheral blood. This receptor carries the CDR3 CASTGMDEQFF. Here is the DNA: TGTGCCAGCACGGGTATGGATGAGCAGTTCTTC.